This entry lists 26 T cell receptor beta chains sequenced from one sample in a study of CD8+CD57+ T cells in acquired aplastic anemia. Template material for TCR beta VDJ and CDR3 profiling consisted of genomic DNA. TCRdb passed the reads through MiXCR, listing each CDR3 protein once. The top ten clones hold about 2.9% of a sample with more than 150,000 distinct CDR3 sequences, under 55% of them seen once. Material: sorted CD4+, CD8+, or CD8+CD57+ T cells (not recorded which) from PBMCs. These receptors were obtained from a human donor in good health.

This chain joins TRBV2 and TRBJ2-1; D is possibly TRBD2 (5 bases). V was cut by 6 bases and J by 2 bases, with 14 bases left in between. The CDR3 length is 15 residues. Germline V gene sequence: CDR1 SNHLY, CDR2 FYNNEI. The CDR3, as DNA: TGTGCCAGCAGCATGGACTCTATTACCTACAATGAGCAGTTCTTC. Residues: CASSMDSITYNEQFF. Full variable domain (missing parts from reference TRBV2 and TRBJ2-1): EPEVTQTPSHQVTQMGQEVILRCVPISNHLYFYWYRQILGQKVEFLVSFYNNEISEKSEIFDDQFSVERPDGSNFTLKIRSTKLEDSAMYFCASSMDSITYNEQFFGPGTRLTVL.

In its sample, this clonotype was seen a few times. V usage is TRBV24-1 and J usage is TRBJ2-3; TRBD1 matches 10 bases. The germline V gene encodes CDR1 KGHDR and CDR2 SFDVKD. This CDR3 has 15 residues. Germline trimming cut 3 bases from V and 2 bases from J; bases unmatched to any gene: 1. CDR3: CATSDGTGVTDTQYF. The CDR3 nucleotides are TGTGCCACCAGTGATGGGACAGGGGTCACAGATACGCAGTATTTT.

A remark on this clonotype: The conserved phenylalanine or tryptophan normally closing the CDR3 is absent here, so this likely arose from a read error. The V gene is TRBV5-1, the J gene TRBJ1-1; tentative D call: TRBD1 (5 bases). The length of the CDR3 is 15 residues. Germline lookup yields CDR1 SGHRS and CDR2 YFSETQ. Trimming cost V 8 bases and J 0 bases, with 17 bases left between them. The CDR3 bases are TGCGCCAGAAAGGGGCAACAGTCCATGAACACTGAAGCTTTCTCT. Translated: CARKGQQSMNTEAFS.

This clonotype was seen at least ten times. The rearrangement links TRBV24-1 to TRBJ2-3; weak D call: TRBD2 (7 bases). Per the germline V gene, CDR1 is KGHDR and CDR2 is SFDVKD. V was trimmed by 0 bases and J by 4 bases, leaving 19 bases between them. This CDR3 spans 18 amino acids. CDR3 region: CATSDLPPGASGPDTQYF. In nucleotides, the CDR3 is TGTGCCACCAGTGATTTGCCTCCGGGGGCTAGCGGCCCAGATACGCAGTATTTT.

This clonotype was picked up a small number of times. The genes are TRBV3-1 and TRBJ1-2, with D possibly TRBD1 on 5 matching bases. V lost 1 base and J lost 2, with 8 bases in between. Looked up from germline, CDR1 is LGHDT and CDR2 is YNNKEL (reference sequence). CDR3 size: 14 residues. In DNA, the CDR3 is TGTGCCAGCAGCCAAGTAGACAGCAACTATGGCTACACCTTC. Translation gives CASSQVDSNYGYTF.

This clonotype was recorded at least ten times. The chain has TRBV2 and TRBJ1-2, with D possibly being TRBD1 (5 bases). The CDR3 sequence is 13 residues long. Germline CDR1 is SNHLY and CDR2 is FYNNEI. Deletions cut 6 bases from V and 8 bases from J, with 16 bases between. The CDR3: CASRAGGTAGYTF. The CDR3 DNA reads TGTGCCAGCAGAGCCGGAGGGACGGCCGGCTACACCTTC.

The rearrangement links TRBV15 to TRBJ1-3; no firm D call. CDR1 and CDR2 (germline): LNHNV, YYDKDF (reference sequence). The CDR3 contains 14 residues. V shed 3 bases and J shed 4 bases, with 10 bases lying between them. The CDR3, as DNA: TGTGCCACCAGCAGTCCGGGCAGGGGAAACACCATATATTTT. It specifies CATSSPGRGNTIYF.

This rearrangement joins TRBV7-8 to TRBJ1-6; tentative D call: TRBD1 (5 bases). This CDR3 is built from 16 residues. Germline CDR1 SGHVS, CDR2 FQNEAQ. Between the trimmed V and J ends, which lost 5 bases and 7 bases, there was a span of 18 bases. The CDR3: CASSVEVASGNSPLHF. The CDR3, as DNA: TGTGCCAGCAGCGTAGAAGTAGCGTCAGGGAATTCACCCCTCCACTTT.

This clonotype appeared many times. This chain joins TRBV2 and TRBJ1-1, with D uncertain. Trimming cost V 2 bases and J 1 base, with 11 bases left between them. Germline-derived CDR1 and CDR2 are SNHLY and FYNNEI. This CDR3 region has 15 residues. The CDR3 region has the DNA TGTGCCAGCAGTGAATTTGAGACGCCGAACACTGAAGCTTTCTTT. It codes for CASSEFETPNTEAFF.

There are a few counts of this clonotype. It is likely a read error, because the conserved phenylalanine at the end of the CDR3 is missing. This chain joins TRBV9 and TRBJ1-6, with D hard to call. The CDR3 totals 13 residues. Germline V gives CDR1 SGDLS, CDR2 YYNGEE. The V end was cut by 0 bases, the J end by 14 bases, with 12 bases between. The CDR3 loop reads CASSVVGVSSLHL. In nucleotides, the CDR3 is TGTGCCAGCAGCGTAGTCGGGGTATCATCCCTCCACCTT.

This chain links TRBV7-2 with TRBJ2-7; D uncertain. CDR3 length equals 15 residues. V was shortened by 2 bases and J by 0 bases, with 11 bases between the two germline ends. CDR1 and CDR2 (germline): SGHTA, FQGNSA. CDR3 sequence: CASSLSGMASYEQYF. The DNA of the CDR3 is TGTGCCAGCAGCTTATCAGGTATGGCCTCCTACGAGCAGTACTTC.

In regard to this clonotype: Being one base from a much bigger clone, this may be a read error. This sequence joins TRBV5-1 and TRBJ2-1; 11 positions match TRBD2. CDR1 is SGHRS and CDR2 is YFSETQ in the germline V gene. The CDR3 runs to 15 residues. CDR3 sequence reads: CASNLVAGGYNEQFF. The DNA for the CDR3 is TGCGCCAGCAACTTGGTAGCGGGAGGGTACAATGAGCAGTTCTTC. Based on the CDR3 plus reference TRBV5-1 and TRBJ2-1, the full variable domain is KAGVTQTPRYLIKTRGQQVTLSCSPISGHRSVSWYQQTPGQGLQFLFEYFSETQRNKGNFPGRFSGRQFSNSRSEMNVSTLELGDSALYLCASNLVAGGYNEQFFGPGTRLTVL.

As concerns this clonotype: Possible read error: a much larger clone is one base away. The genes are TRBV6-5 and TRBJ2-7; D possibly corresponds to TRBD2 (5 bases). Germline V gene data show CDR1 as MNHEY and CDR2 as SVGAGI. CDR3 length: 15 amino acids. The CDR3 protein is CASSLSPEGPYEQCF. CDR3 nucleotide sequence: TGTGCCAGCAGTTTGTCCCCCGAGGGTCCCTACGAGCAGTGCTTC.

This clonotype was detected a few times. The CDR3 region is CSASPGTPYEQYF. The CDR3 DNA reads as TGCAGTGCTAGCCCCGGGACTCCCTACGAGCAGTACTTC. The rearrangement links TRBV20-1 to TRBJ2-7; D is possibly TRBD2 (6 bases). The CDR3 sequence is 13 residues long. Germline assignment: CDR1 DFQATT and CDR2 SNEGSKA (reference sequence). Trimming removed 3 bases from V and 2 bases from J, with 11 bases in between.

This clonotype was picked up many times. This chain links TRBV20-1 with TRBJ2-3; no firm D call. The CDR3 spans 12 residues. Trimming left V 4 bases short and J 0 bases short, with 5 bases between. CDR1 is DFQATT, CDR2 SNEGSKA, per germline (reference sequence). The CDR3 loop is CSAKVSTDTQYF. CDR3 in DNA: TGCAGTGCTAAGGTCAGCACAGATACGCAGTATTTT.

CDR3 loop: CASSGLGGLAVLYF. The DNA for the CDR3 is TGCGCCAGCAGCGGACTAGGGGGACTCGCCGTATTGTACTTC. This chain links TRBV5-1 with TRBJ2-7, with D possibly TRBD2 on 7 matching bases. This CDR3 contains 14 residues. The ends were cut back, 4 bases at V and 12 bases at J, with 23 bases in the middle. Germline loops: CDR1 SGHRS, CDR2 YFSETQ.

This clonotype showed up just a few times. The chain carries TRBV3-1 and TRBJ2-4; tentatively, D is TRBD1 (5 bases). The germline V gene has CDR1 LGHDT and CDR2 YNNKEL (reference sequence). V shed 0 bases and J shed 7 bases, with 10 bases lying between them. This CDR3 spans 14 amino acids. CDR3 in amino acids: CASSQDSSGNIQYF. DNA of the CDR3: TGTGCCAGCAGCCAAGACAGTTCAGGGAACATTCAGTACTTC.

About this clonotype: One end of the junction is discordant with germline, which a read error may explain. This chain joins TRBV24-1 and TRBJ2-7; 9 bases fit TRBD1. The germline CDR1 and CDR2 sequences are KGHDR and SFDVKD. The CDR3 runs 16 residues. The CDR3 here is CASSEGPQGATYEQYF. CDR3 sequence (DNA): TGTGCCAGCAGTGAGGGTCCACAGGGGGCTACCTACGAGCAGTACTTC.

V and J are TRBV2 and TRBJ1-6; 7 positions match TRBD1. V trimming: 8 bases; J trimming: 6 bases; junction bases outside the gene matches: 7. Germline-derived CDR1 and CDR2 are SNHLY and FYNNEI. The length of the CDR3 is 14 residues. The CDR3 DNA follows: TGTGCCAGCTTTAATGACAGGGTTAATTCACCCCTCCACTTT. Its translation is CASFNDRVNSPLHF.

Remarks on this clonotype: This may come from a read error, since a much larger clone is one base off. CDR3 coding DNA: TGTGCCAGCAGCTCGAATAACAGAATAACTAATAAAAAACTGTTTTTT. Protein: CASSSNNRITNKKLFF. V usage is TRBV11-1 and J usage is TRBJ1-4; D gene ambiguous. The CDR3 length is 16 residues. Germline V lookup: CDR1 SGHAT, CDR2 FQDESV (reference sequence).

This clonotype was counted between two and nine times. The genes are TRBV19 and TRBJ1-2; the D is unclear. V lost 6 bases and J lost 6, with 14 bases in between. CDR1 LNHDA and CDR2 SQIVND come from the germline V gene (reference sequence). The CDR3 totals 13 residues. This chain's CDR3 is CASSEGNSHGYTF. The CDR3 DNA follows: TGTGCCAGTAGCGAGGGAAACAGCCATGGCTACACCTTC.

The chain joins TRBV4-1 to TRBJ2-7, with TRBD1 matching over 7 bases. This CDR3 has 14 amino acids. V lost 3 bases and J lost 4; bases outside the gene matches: 6. Germline V lookup: CDR1 MGHRA, CDR2 YSYEKL. This CDR3 reads CASSQADRAYEQYF. The DNA for the CDR3 is TGCGCCAGCAGCCAGGCAGACAGGGCTTACGAGCAGTACTTC.

The chain employs TRBV5-6 and TRBJ2-2; 12 nucleotides line up with TRBD2. The V segment lost 4 bases and the J segment 7 bases; nucleotides outside the gene matches: 5. The germline CDR1 and CDR2 sequences are SGHDT and YYEEEE. The CDR3 consists of 15 residues. The CDR3 protein is CASSLRGLAGGELFF. The CDR3 DNA is TGTGCCAGCAGCCTCCGGGGACTAGCGGGCGGGGAGCTGTTTTTT.

This rearrangement joins TRBV25-1 to TRBJ1-6, with no clear D. Trimming took 2 bases from V and 6 from J, leaving 14 bases between them. In germline, CDR1 is MGHDK, CDR2 SYGVNS. This CDR3 is built from 16 residues. The DNA of the CDR3 is TGTGCCAGCAGTGAAAGTAGGGCCAGAGCTAATTCACCCCTCCACTTT. This translates into CASSESRARANSPLHF.

This clonotype occurred a few times. The chain joins TRBV5-5 to TRBJ1-1; D possibly corresponds to TRBD1 (5 bases). V lost 4 bases to trimming and J lost 1 base, with 17 bases between them. CDR3 length: 16 amino acids. Germline V gene data show CDR1 as SGHKS and CDR2 as YYEKEE (reference sequence). This CDR3 is CASSTGGGGKNTEAFF. In DNA form, the CDR3 reads TGTGCCAGCAGCACCGGCGGGGGGGGAAAGAACACTGAAGCTTTCTTT.

This clonotype has only a few counts. This CDR3 reads CASRTTGGPVTSGLYNEQFF. In DNA, the CDR3 is TGTGCCAGCAGGACTACAGGGGGCCCTGTGACTAGCGGCCTCTACAATGAGCAGTTCTTC. J is TRBJ2-1 and V is TRBV7-2, with D perhaps TRBD1 or TRBD2 (9 bases each). The germline CDR1 and CDR2 sequences are SGHTA and FQGNSA. V was shortened by 6 bases and J by 3 bases, with 30 bases between the two germline ends. This CDR3 contains 20 residues.